This TCR beta chain came from a study of identical twins. Many counts were recorded for this clonotype. Its antigen is as yet unknown. Carrying unique molecular identifiers, the cDNA also gained a universal primer site through template switching. MiXCR, run by TCRdb on the 5' RACE reads, gives a single entry per CDR3 protein. The sample consists of 350,000 to 450,000 distinct CDR3 sequences, around a sixth of them appearing once. The CDR3 sequence is 13 residues long. Looked up from germline, CDR1 is MNHNS and CDR2 is SASEGT. General study points: Low generation-probability sequences were in excess among twin-shared out-of-frame alpha sequences. Abundant beta clonotypes from cord blood had fewer insertions, unlike memory repertoires, which showed none.

This TCR derives from a man aged 50 to 60 in good health. Sequencing was carried out using naive T cells sorted from blood. The J gene is TRBJ2-5, the V gene TRBV6-1; 9 bases align to TRBD2. The CDR3, as DNA: TGTGCAGGGGGACTAGCATCCCAAGAGACCCAGTACTTC. Translating it yields CAGGLASQETQYF.